These T cell receptor beta chains were read from a single sample in a study of CD8 T cells in Susac syndrome. TCRdb passed the immunoSEQ multiplex PCR reads through MiXCR, listing each CDR3 protein once. Seen here are around 85,000 distinct CDR3 sequences, 95% observed once, and the top ten hold approximately 0.49%. Material: CD8+ T cells from PBMCs. The source is a human donor with Susac syndrome. CDR3s include the opening cysteine and the closing phenylalanine or tryptophan. A D gene is named only where the DNA matches it firmly. Expanded clones get a size class; other rows say once, few or many, or leave the size out.

d_call,v_call,clone_size,j_call,cdr3_nt,cdr3_aa
NA,TRBV7-9,NA,TRBJ2-3,TGTGCCAGCAGCTTAAGGGAGCCTTACACAGATACGCAGTATTTT,CASSLREPYTDTQYF
NA,TRBV29-1,NA,TRBJ1-1,TGCAGCGTTGATATAGGAAGCACTGAAGCTTTCTTT,CSVDIGSTEAFF
TRBD2,TRBV30,NA,TRBJ2-3,TGTGCCTGGAGTGTAGCTAGCGGGATTGATACGCAGTATTTT,CAWSVASGIDTQYF
TRBD1,TRBV7-9,NA,TRBJ2-7,TGTGCCAGCAGCTTCCACCGGGACAGGGACACCTACGAGCAGTACTTC,CASSFHRDRDTYEQYF
NA,TRBV13,NA,TRBJ2-2,TGTGCCAGCAGCCTGTTGGGGGTCGGCACCGGGGAGCTGTTTTTT,CASSLLGVGTGELFF
NA,TRBV29-1,NA,TRBJ2-2,TGCAGCGCCTCCATAGGCACCGGGGAGCTGTTTTTT,CSASIGTGELFF
TRBD2,TRBV7-2,once,TRBJ2-3,TGTGCCAGCAGCTCTACTAGCGGACCGACAGATACGCAGTATTTT,CASSSTSGPTDTQYF
NA,TRBV27,NA,TRBJ2-7,TGTGCCAGCAGTTATCAAGGGCCCTACGAGCAGTACTTC,CASSYQGPYEQYF
NA,TRBV9,NA,TRBJ1-2,TGTGCCAGCAGCGTAGAGGGAGGGCTAAGTTATGGCTACACCTTC,CASSVEGGLSYGYTF
TRBD2,TRBV20-1,NA,TRBJ2-7,TGCAGTGCTAGAGAGGTAGCGGGGTCCTCCTACGAGCAGTACTTC,CSAREVAGSSYEQYF
NA,TRBV6-1,NA,TRBJ2-5,TGTGCCAGCAGTCCGACACTAGCCGCCCCAGGGGAGACCCAGTACTTC,CASSPTLAAPGETQYF
NA,TRBV29-1,NA,TRBJ2-2,TGCAGCGGCGCGAGCCAGACCGGGGAGCTGTTTTTT,CSGASQTGELFF
NA,TRBV13,NA,TRBJ2-3,TGTGCCAGCAGTTTACGAGGACTCACAGATACGCAGTATTTT,CASSLRGLTDTQYF
TRBD2,TRBV5-6,NA,TRBJ2-3,TGTGCCAGCAGCTCCCCCCTAGCGGGAACAAGGACAGATACGCAGTATTTT,CASSSPLAGTRTDTQYF
NA,TRBV16,NA,TRBJ2-1,TGTGCCAGCAGCCAATGGGGGAACAATGAGCAGTTCTTC,CASSQWGNNEQFF
NA,TRBV2,NA,TRBJ1-2,TGTGCCAGCAGTGGGGGGAATGGGGACGATGGCTACACCTTC,CASSGGNGDDGYTF
NA,TRBV5-1,NA,TRBJ2-7,TGCGCCAGCAGCTTGGATTCGTCTAACGAGCAGTACTTC,CASSLDSSNEQYF
NA,TRBV24-1,NA,TRBJ1-1,TGTGCCACCAGGTCCAGCCAGGAGGTCACTGAAGCTTTCTTT,CATRSSQEVTEAFF
TRBD2,TRBV5-6,NA,TRBJ2-1,TGTGCCAGCAGCTTGGCGAGCGGGAGGAACAATGAGCAGTTCTTC,CASSLASGRNNEQFF
NA,TRBV7-2,NA,TRBJ1-1,TGTGCCAGCAGCTCTACAGGGAACACTGAAGCTTTCTTT,CASSSTGNTEAFF
NA,TRBV6-2/TRBV6-3,NA,TRBJ2-5,TGTGCCAGCAGTTCCTGGGGGAACCAAGAGACCCAGTACTTC,CASSSWGNQETQYF
TRBD1,TRBV18,once,TRBJ1-1,TGTGCCAGCTCACCCTCCGGGACAGGCGCTGAAGCTTTCTTT,CASSPSGTGAEAFF
NA,TRBV9,NA,TRBJ2-1,TGTGCCAGCACCCCTAGGGTTAGCTCCTACAATGAGCAGTTCTTC,CASTPRVSSYNEQFF
NA,TRBV29-1,NA,TRBJ2-3,TGCAGCTACCTTGTCGGGCCGACAACTGATACGCAGTATTTT,CSYLVGPTTDTQYF
TRBD1,TRBV9,NA,TRBJ1-1,TGTGCCAGCAGCGTAAGCCCAGGCAGGGGGATGAACACTGAAGCTTTCTTT,CASSVSPGRGMNTEAFF
NA,TRBV29-1,NA,TRBJ2-2,TGCAGCGTTGAGAAGGGGACCGGGGAGCTGTTTTTT,CSVEKGTGELFF
NA,TRBV11-2,once,TRBJ1-1,TGTGCCAGCAGCTTCCCCGGTGTTGAAGCTTTCTTT,CASSFPGVEAFF
TRBD1,TRBV28,NA,TRBJ2-3,TGTGCCAGTGCTTCCGGGACAGGGGGTTTTACAGATACGCAGTATTTT,CASASGTGGFTDTQYF
TRBD2,TRBV3-1,NA,TRBJ2-5,TGTGCCAGCAGCCTACTAGCGGGGTACCAAGAGACCCAGTACTTC,CASSLLAGYQETQYF
NA,TRBV20-1,NA,TRBJ1-2,TGCAGTGCCTTTGACGGGAAAAGAGCCTATGGCTACACCTTC,CSAFDGKRAYGYTF
NA,TRBV7-2,NA,TRBJ2-5,TGTGCCAGCAGCGAAGGGGGCGGGAGCCAAGAGACCCAGTACTTC,CASSEGGGSQETQYF
NA,TRBV7-8,NA,TRBJ2-3,TGTGCCAGCAGCTTAGCCGGCGAGACGAGCACAGATACGCAGTATTTT,CASSLAGETSTDTQYF